The sequence of this T cell receptor (beta chain) was determined in a study of blood T cell repertoires in COVID-19. Losses at the gene ends were 0 bases for V and 0 bases for J; bases not matched to a gene: 18. CDR1 and CDR2 from the germline V gene are LGHDT and YNNKEL (reference sequence). This CDR3 has 22 residues. As processed by the authors: Estimation of nucleated cell counts was performed using reference gene primer amplification. The protocol was immunoSEQ multiplex PCR, while the TCRdb copy is restricted to in-frame clones and leaves out a portion. For V, J and clone size, that table is used; D and trimming come from the DNA. This sample yields about 80,000 clones, of which around 83% are seen a single time; roughly 27% belongs to the top ten.

V gene TRBV3-1 (or the pseudogene TRBV3-2) combines with J gene TRBJ1-4, with 8 bases fitting TRBD1. The TCR sequence derives from a human donor in a cohort sampled during active COVID-19. The sample was peripheral blood. CDR3: CASSQESLTGVRGHSTNEKLFF. The CDR3 DNA reads as TGTGCCAGCAGCCAAGAGAGTCTAACGGGAGTCAGGGGGCACTCAACTAATGAAAAACTGTTTTTT.